This T cell receptor (beta chain) was found in a study of T cells in Graves' hyperthyroidism and ophthalmopathy. RNA transcripts were the template for amplifying TCR beta CDR3 regions. The study used the HTBI primer set for a first-round RT-PCR of the TCR CDR3. TCRdb recomputed calls from the multiplex PCR reads with MiXCR, one row per CDR3 protein. Altogether approximately 500,000 distinct CDR3 sequences are present, 35% to 55% being singletons, with the ten largest covering about 7.8%. Germline CDR1 is MRHNA and CDR2 is SNTAGT. This CDR3 is 15 amino acids long. Trimming cost V 5 bases and J 6 bases; bases outside gene matches: 8. Study conclusions and caveats: Separating ophthalmopathy from stable hyperthyroidism was achieved by a 13 V-J model.

For this clonotype: Antigen: not known. A read error is possible here, since a much larger clone lies one base away.

This rearrangement joins TRBV6-4 to TRBJ2-7; 12 bases are a match to TRBD2. The clonotype comes from a young woman with Graves' hyperthyroidism. Sample: peripheral blood or thyroid tissue (not recorded which). CDR3 coding DNA: TGTGCCAGCAGTTGCCTAGCGGGAGGGCCCTCCGAGCAGTACTTC. Amino acid sequence: CASSCLAGGPSEQYF.